This T cell receptor beta chain was observed in a study of cytomegalovirus exposure and HLA in healthy donors. As for the study in general: A later analysis reported the same platform for the roughly 110 validation repertoires and the roughly 700 first-cohort repertoires. General study results and limits: TCR clusters originating in the first cohort tended to co-occur in the 120 validation repertoires, according to a later analysis. The study put under 200 TCR beta chains on its list as cytomegalovirus-associated. Despite most TCR sequences being rare, some public TCRs occurred in many donors.

A word on this clone: Its antigen is undetermined.

The table came from immunoSEQ multiplex PCR; TCRdb's copy has only in-frame clones and leaves some out. Counted here are 130,000 to 150,000 clones, about 90% occurring once; the ten biggest clones make up about 6.7%. With V trimmed by 3 bases and J by 1 base, 4 bases remained unmatched. CDR1 is SGDLS and CDR2 is YYNGEE in the germline V gene. The CDR3 spans 15 residues. This receptor was identified in a woman aged 25 to 39 in good health and CMV-seropositive. The J gene is TRBJ2-1, the V gene TRBV9, with 7 bases aligning to TRBD1. The sequenced sample consisted of PBMCs. CDR3 nucleotides: TGTGCCAGCAGCGCCACAGGGGAATCCTACAATGAGCAGTTCTTC. Amino acid sequence: CASSATGESYNEQFF. Variable domain in full (rest from reference TRBV9 and TRBJ2-1): DSGVTQTPKHLITATGQRVTLRCSPRSGDLSVYWYQQSLDQGLQFLIQYYNGEERAKGNILERFSAQQFPDLHSELNLSSLELGDSALYFCASSATGESYNEQFFGPGTRLTVL.